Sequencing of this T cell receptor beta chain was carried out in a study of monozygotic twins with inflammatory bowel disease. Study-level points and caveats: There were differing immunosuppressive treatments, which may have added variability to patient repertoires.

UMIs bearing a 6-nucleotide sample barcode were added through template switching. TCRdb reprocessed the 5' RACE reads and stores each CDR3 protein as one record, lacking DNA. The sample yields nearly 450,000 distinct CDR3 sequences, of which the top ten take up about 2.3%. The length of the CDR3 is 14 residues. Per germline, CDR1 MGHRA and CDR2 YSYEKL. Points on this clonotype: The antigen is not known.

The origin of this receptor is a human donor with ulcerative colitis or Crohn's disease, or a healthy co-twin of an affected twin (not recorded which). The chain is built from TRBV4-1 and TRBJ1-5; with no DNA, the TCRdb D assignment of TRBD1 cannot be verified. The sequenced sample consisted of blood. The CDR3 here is CASSPRQINQPQHF.